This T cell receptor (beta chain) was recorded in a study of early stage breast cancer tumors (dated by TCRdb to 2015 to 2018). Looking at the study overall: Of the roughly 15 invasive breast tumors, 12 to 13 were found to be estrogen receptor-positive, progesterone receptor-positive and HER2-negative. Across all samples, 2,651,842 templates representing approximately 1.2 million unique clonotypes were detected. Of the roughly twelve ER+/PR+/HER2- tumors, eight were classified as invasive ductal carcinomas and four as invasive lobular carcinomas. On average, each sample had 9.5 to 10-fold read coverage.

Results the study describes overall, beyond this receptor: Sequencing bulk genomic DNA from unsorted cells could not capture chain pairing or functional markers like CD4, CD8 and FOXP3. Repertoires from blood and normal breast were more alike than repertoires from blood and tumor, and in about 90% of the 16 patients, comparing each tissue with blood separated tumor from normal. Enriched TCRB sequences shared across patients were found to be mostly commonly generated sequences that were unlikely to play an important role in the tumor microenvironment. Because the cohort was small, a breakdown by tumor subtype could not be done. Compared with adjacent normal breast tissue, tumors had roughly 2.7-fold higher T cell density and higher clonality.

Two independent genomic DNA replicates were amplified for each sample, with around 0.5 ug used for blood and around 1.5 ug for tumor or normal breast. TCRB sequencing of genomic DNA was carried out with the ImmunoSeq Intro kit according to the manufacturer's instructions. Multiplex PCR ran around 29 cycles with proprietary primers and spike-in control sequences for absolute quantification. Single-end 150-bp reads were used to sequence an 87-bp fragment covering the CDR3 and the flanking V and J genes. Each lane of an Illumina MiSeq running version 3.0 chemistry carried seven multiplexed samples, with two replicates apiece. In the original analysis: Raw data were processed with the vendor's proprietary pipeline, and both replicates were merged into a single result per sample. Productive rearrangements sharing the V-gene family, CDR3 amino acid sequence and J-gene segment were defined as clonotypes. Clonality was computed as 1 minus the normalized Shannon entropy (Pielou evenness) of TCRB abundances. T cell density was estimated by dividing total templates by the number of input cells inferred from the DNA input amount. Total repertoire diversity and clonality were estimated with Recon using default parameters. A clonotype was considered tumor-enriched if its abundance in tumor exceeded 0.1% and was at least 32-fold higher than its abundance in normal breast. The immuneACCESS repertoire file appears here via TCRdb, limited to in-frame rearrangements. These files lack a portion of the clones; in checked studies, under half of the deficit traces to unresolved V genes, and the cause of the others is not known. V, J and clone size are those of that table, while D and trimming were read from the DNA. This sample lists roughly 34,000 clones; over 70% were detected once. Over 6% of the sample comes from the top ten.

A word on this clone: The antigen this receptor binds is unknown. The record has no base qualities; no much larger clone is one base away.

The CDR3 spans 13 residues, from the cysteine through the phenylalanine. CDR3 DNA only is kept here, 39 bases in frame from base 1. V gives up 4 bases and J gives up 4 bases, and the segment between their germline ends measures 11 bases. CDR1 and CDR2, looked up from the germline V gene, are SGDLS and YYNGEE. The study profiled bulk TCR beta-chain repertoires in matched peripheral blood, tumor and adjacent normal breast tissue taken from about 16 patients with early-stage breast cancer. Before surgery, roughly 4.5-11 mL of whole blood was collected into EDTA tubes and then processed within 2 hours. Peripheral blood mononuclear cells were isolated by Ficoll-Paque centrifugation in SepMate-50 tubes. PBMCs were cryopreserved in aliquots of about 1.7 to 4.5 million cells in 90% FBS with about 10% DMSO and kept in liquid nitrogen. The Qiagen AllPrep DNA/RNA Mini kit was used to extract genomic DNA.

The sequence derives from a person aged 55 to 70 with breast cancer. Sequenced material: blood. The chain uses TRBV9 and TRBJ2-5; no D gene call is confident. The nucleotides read TGTGCCAGCAGCCCCACGCTCCGAGAGACCCAGTACTTC. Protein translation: CASSPTLRETQYF.